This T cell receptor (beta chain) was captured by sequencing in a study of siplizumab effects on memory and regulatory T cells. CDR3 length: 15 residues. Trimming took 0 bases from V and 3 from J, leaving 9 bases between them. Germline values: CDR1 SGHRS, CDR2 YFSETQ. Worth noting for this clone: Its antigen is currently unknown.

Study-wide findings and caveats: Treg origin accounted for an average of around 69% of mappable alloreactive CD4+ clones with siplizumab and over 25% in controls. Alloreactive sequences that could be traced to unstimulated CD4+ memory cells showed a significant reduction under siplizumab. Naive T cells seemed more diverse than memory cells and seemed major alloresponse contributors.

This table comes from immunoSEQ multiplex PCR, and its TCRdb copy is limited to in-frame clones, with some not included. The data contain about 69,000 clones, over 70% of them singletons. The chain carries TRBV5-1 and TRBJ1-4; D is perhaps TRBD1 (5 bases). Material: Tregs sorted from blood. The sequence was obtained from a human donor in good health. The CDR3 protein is CASSLAQGPNEKLFF. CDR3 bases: TGCGCCAGCAGCTTGGCCCAGGGCCCTAATGAAAAACTGTTTTTT.